The T cell receptor (beta chain) described here comes from a study of cytomegalovirus exposure and HLA in healthy donors. This CDR3 is built from 15 residues. V was trimmed by 8 bases and J by 2 bases, leaving 15 bases between them. Per the germline V gene, CDR1 is LGHNA and CDR2 is YNFKEQ. The PCR made use of 60 Vbeta and 13 Jbeta primers. The method was immunoSEQ multiplex PCR; TCRdb's version includes in-frame clones alone and lacks a portion of them. This table holds about 140,000 clones, roughly 76% found once. The study's findings and limits: Accurate predictions that matched the HLA-A and HLA-B alleles of most subjects were reportedly made from TCR beta sequences. Segments of the TCR beta V type were, in most cases, productive about 87% or about 30% of the time in an earlier analysis.

As to this clone: What it binds is unknown.

The gene calls are TRBV4-2 and TRBJ2-2; D is unclear. Specimen: PBMCs. This clonotype was sampled from a female donor in good health and CMV-seronegative. DNA of the CDR3: TGTGCCAGCCGCTTTTCGCAGACTAACACCGGGGAGCTGTTTTTT. Translation: CASRFSQTNTGELFF.